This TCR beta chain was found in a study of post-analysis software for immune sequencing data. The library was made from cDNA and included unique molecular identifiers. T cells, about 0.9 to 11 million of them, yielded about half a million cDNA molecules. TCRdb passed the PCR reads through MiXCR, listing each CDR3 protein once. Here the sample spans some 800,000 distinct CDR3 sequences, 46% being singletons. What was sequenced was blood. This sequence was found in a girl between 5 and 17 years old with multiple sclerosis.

Here the CDR3 reads CASSRTTVTETQYF. The CDR3 nucleotides are TGTGCCAGCAGCCGAACGACAGTTACGGAGACCCAGTACTTC. V gene TRBV7-9 combines with J gene TRBJ2-5; D is perhaps TRBD1 (5 bases). The CDR3 sequence is 14 residues long. Deletions cut 5 bases from V and 5 bases from J, with 15 bases between. CDR1 is SEHNR and CDR2 is FQNEAQ in the germline V gene (reference sequence). The whole variable domain, filled in from reference TRBV7-9 and TRBJ2-5, reads DTGVSQNPRHKITKRGQNVTFRCDPISEHNRLYWYRQTLGQGPEFLTYFQNEAQLEKSRLLSDRFSAERPKGSFSTLEIQRTEQGDSAMYLCASSRTTVTETQYFGPGTRLLVL.